This TCR beta chain was identified during a study of CD8 T cells in ankylosing spondylitis. Study-wide results and limits: In peripheral blood, disease-linked CD8+ clones occurred at relatively low frequencies. Disease-associated clones were reportedly significantly overrepresented in matched ankylosing spondylitis synovial fluid. Both synovial fluid and blood in reactive arthritis had previously been reported to carry some motif variants. Characteristic of ankylosing spondylitis blood, it appeared, was a TCR beta motif comprising roughly 8 highly homologous variants.

It was by quantitative 5'-RACE with molecular barcodes that TCR beta libraries were made. In TCRdb, the 5' RACE reads were re-called with MiXCR into one record per CDR3 protein. This sample carries 750,000 to 850,000 distinct CDR3 sequences, 10% to 15% of them seen once, and the ten largest clones take 0.45% to 0.6%. This CDR3 spans 13 amino acids. V lost 3 bases and J 4 bases, leaving 10 bases between the germline ends. This clonotype has ten or more counts. The target antigen is unknown. J is TRBJ2-7 and V is TRBV12-3 or TRBV12-4; D is perhaps TRBD2 (6 bases). The receptor's source is a male donor with ankylosing spondylitis. The sequenced sample was blood, either unsorted or a sorted T cell fraction (not recorded which). The CDR3 here is CASSFGGKYEQYF. In DNA form, the CDR3 reads TGTGCCAGCAGTTTCGGGGGAAAGTACGAGCAGTACTTC.